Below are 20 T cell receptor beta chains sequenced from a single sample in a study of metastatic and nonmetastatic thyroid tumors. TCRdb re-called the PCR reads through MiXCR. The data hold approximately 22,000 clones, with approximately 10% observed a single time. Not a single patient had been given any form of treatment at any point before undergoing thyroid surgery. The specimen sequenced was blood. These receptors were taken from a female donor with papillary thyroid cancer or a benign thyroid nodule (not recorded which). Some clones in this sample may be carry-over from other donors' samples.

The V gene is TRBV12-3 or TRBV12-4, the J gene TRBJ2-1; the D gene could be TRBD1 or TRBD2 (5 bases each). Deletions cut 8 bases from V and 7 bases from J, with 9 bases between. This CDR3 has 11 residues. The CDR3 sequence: CASGGYNEQFF. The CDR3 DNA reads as TGTGCCAGCGGGGGTTATAATGAGCAGTTCTTC.

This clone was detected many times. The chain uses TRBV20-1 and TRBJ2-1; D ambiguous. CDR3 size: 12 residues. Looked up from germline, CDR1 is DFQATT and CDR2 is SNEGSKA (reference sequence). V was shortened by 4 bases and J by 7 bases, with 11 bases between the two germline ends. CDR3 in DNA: TGCAGTGCTACCTGGACCCCGAATGAGCAGTTCTTC. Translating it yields CSATWTPNEQFF.

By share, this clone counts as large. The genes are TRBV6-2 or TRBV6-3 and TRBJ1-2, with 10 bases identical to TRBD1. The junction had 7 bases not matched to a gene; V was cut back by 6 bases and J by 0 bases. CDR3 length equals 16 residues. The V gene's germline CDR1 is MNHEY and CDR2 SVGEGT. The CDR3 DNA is TGTGCCAGCAGGCCGGGACAGGGGCTAGCTAACTATGGCTACACCTTC. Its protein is CASRPGQGLANYGYTF.

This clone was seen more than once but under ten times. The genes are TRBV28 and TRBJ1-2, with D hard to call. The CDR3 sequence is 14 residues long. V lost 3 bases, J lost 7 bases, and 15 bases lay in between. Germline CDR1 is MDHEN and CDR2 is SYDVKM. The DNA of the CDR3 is TGTGCCAGCAGTTTGGATTTTCGCCGGGTTGGCTACACCTTC. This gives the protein CASSLDFRRVGYTF.

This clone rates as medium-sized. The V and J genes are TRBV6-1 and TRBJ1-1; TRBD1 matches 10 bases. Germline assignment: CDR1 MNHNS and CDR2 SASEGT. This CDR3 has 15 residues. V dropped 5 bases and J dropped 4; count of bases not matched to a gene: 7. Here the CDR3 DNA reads TGTGCCAGCAGTATTTCCGGGACAGGGGCCACTGAAGCTTTCTTT. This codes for CASSISGTGATEAFF.

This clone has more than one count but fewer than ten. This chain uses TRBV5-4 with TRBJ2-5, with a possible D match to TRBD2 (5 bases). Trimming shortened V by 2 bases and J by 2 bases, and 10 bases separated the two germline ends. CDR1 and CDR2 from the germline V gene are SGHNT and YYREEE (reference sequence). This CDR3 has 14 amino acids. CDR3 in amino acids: CASSLRTPQETQYF. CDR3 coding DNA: TGTGCCAGCAGCTTAAGGACTCCACAAGAGACCCAGTACTTC.

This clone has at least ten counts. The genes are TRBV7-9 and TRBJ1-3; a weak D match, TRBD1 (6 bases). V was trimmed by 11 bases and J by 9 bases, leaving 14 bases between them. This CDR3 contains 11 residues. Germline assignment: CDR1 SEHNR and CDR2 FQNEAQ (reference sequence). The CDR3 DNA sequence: TGTGCCGGGGGGACAACGAGCACCATATATTTT. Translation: CAGGTTSTIYF. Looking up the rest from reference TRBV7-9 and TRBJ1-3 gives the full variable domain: DTGVSQNPRHKITKRGQNVTFRCDPISEHNRLYWYRQTLGQGPEFLTYFQNEAQLEKSRLLSDRFSAERPKGSFSTLEIQRTEQGDSAMYLCAGGTTSTIYFGEGSWLTVV.

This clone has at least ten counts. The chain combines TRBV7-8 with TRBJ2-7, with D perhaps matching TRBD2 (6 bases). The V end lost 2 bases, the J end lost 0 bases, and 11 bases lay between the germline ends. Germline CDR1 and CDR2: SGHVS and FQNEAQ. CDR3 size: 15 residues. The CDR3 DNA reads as TGTGCCAGCAGCTTATTTTTAGCGGTCTCCTACGAGCAGTACTTC. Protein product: CASSLFLAVSYEQYF.

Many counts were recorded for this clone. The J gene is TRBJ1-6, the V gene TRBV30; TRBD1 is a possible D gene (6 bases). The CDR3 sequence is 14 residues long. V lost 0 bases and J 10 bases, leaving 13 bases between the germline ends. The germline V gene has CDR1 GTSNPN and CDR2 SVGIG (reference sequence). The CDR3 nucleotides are TGTGCCTGGAGTGTAGAGGGGGTCCGGTCACCCCTCCACTTT. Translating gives CAWSVEGVRSPLHF.

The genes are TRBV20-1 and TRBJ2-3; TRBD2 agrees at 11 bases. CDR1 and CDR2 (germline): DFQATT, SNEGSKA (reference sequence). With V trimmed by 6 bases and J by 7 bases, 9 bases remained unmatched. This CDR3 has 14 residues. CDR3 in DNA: TGCAGTGCCTCAGGACTAGCGGGCGCGAATACGCAGTATTTT. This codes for CSASGLAGANTQYF.

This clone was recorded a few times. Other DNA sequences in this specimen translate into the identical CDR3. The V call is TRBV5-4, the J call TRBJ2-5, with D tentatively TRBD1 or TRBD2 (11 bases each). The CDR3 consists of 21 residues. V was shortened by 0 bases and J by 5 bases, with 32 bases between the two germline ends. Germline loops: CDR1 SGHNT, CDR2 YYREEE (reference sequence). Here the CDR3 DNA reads TGTGCCAGCAGCTTGGCAGGACAGGGGGCGAGTAGCGGGAGGGCCGGGGAGACCCAGTACTTC. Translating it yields CASSLAGQGASSGRAGETQYF. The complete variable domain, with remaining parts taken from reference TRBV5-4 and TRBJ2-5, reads ETGVTQSPTHLIKTRGQQVTLRCSSQSGHNTVSWYQQALGQGPQFIFQYYREEENGRGNFPPRFSGLQFPNYSSELNVNALELDDSALYLCASSLAGQGASSGRAGETQYFGPGTRLLVL.

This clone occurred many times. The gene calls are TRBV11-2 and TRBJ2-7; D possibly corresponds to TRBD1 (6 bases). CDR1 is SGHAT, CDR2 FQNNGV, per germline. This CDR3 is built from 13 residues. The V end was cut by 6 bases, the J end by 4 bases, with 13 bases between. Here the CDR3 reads CASRQQGIYEQYF. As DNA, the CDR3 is TGTGCCAGCAGACAACAGGGAATTTACGAGCAGTACTTC.

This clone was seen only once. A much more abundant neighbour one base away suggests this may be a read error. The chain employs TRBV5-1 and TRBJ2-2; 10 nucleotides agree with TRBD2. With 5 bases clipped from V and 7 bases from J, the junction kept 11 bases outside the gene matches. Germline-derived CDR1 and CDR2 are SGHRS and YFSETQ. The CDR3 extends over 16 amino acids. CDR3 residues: CASSRAGGPLGGELFF. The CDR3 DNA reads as TGCGCCAGCAGTCGAGCGGGAGGGCCTTTAGGCGGGGAGCTGTTTTTT.

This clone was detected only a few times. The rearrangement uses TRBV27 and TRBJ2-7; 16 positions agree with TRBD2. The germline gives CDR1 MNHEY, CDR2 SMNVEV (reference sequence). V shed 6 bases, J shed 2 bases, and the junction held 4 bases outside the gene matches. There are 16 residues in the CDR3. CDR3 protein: CASSTGTSGRAYEQYF. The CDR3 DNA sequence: TGTGCCAGCAGCACGGGGACTAGCGGGAGGGCCTACGAGCAGTACTTC.

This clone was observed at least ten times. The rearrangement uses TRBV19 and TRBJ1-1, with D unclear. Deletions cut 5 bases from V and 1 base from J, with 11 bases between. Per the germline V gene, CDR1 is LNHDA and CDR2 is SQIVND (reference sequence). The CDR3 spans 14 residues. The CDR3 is CASSWAGENTEAFF. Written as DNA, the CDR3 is TGTGCCAGTAGTTGGGCTGGGGAGAACACTGAAGCTTTCTTT. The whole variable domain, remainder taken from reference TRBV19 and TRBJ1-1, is DGGITQSPKYLFRKEGQNVTLSCEQNLNHDAMYWYRQDPGQGLRLIYYSQIVNDFQKGDIAEGYSVSREKKESFPLTVTSAQKNPTAFYLCASSWAGENTEAFFGQGTRLTVV.

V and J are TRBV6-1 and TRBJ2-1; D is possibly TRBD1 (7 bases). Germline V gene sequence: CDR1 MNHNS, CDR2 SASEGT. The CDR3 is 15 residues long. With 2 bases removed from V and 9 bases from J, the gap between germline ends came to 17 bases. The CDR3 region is CASSERFRGAVEQFF. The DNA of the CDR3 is TGTGCCAGCAGTGAAAGGTTCAGGGGGGCAGTTGAGCAGTTCTTC.

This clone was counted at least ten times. CDR3 protein: CASSLAGLLYNEKLFF. Here the CDR3 DNA reads TGTGCCAGCAGCTTAGCGGGACTGCTTTATAATGAAAAACTGTTTTTT. This sequence joins TRBV7-8 and TRBJ1-4; D possibly corresponds to TRBD1 (5 bases). The CDR3 spans 16 residues. Germline loops: CDR1 SGHVS, CDR2 FQNEAQ. Trimming cost V 0 bases and J 4 bases, with 12 bases left between them.

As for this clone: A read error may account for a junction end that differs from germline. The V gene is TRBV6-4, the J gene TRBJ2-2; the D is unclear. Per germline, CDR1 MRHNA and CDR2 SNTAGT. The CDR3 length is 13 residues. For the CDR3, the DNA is TGTGCCAGTAGTGAACCGGGCACCGGGGAGCTGTTTTTT. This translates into CASSEPGTGELFF.

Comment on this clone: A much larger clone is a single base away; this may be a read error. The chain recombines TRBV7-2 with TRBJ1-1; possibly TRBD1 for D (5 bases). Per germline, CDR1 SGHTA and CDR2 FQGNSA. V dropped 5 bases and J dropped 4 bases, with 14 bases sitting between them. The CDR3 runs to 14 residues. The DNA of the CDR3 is TGTGCCAGCAGCCTCAAGGGGCTTGTCACTGAAGCTTTCTTT. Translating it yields CASSLKGLVTEAFF.

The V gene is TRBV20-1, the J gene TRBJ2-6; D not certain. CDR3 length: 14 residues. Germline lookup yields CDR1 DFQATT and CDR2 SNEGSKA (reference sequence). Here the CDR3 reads CSGVKLSGANVLTF. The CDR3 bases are TGCAGCGGCGTAAAACTATCTGGGGCCAACGTCCTGACTTTC.